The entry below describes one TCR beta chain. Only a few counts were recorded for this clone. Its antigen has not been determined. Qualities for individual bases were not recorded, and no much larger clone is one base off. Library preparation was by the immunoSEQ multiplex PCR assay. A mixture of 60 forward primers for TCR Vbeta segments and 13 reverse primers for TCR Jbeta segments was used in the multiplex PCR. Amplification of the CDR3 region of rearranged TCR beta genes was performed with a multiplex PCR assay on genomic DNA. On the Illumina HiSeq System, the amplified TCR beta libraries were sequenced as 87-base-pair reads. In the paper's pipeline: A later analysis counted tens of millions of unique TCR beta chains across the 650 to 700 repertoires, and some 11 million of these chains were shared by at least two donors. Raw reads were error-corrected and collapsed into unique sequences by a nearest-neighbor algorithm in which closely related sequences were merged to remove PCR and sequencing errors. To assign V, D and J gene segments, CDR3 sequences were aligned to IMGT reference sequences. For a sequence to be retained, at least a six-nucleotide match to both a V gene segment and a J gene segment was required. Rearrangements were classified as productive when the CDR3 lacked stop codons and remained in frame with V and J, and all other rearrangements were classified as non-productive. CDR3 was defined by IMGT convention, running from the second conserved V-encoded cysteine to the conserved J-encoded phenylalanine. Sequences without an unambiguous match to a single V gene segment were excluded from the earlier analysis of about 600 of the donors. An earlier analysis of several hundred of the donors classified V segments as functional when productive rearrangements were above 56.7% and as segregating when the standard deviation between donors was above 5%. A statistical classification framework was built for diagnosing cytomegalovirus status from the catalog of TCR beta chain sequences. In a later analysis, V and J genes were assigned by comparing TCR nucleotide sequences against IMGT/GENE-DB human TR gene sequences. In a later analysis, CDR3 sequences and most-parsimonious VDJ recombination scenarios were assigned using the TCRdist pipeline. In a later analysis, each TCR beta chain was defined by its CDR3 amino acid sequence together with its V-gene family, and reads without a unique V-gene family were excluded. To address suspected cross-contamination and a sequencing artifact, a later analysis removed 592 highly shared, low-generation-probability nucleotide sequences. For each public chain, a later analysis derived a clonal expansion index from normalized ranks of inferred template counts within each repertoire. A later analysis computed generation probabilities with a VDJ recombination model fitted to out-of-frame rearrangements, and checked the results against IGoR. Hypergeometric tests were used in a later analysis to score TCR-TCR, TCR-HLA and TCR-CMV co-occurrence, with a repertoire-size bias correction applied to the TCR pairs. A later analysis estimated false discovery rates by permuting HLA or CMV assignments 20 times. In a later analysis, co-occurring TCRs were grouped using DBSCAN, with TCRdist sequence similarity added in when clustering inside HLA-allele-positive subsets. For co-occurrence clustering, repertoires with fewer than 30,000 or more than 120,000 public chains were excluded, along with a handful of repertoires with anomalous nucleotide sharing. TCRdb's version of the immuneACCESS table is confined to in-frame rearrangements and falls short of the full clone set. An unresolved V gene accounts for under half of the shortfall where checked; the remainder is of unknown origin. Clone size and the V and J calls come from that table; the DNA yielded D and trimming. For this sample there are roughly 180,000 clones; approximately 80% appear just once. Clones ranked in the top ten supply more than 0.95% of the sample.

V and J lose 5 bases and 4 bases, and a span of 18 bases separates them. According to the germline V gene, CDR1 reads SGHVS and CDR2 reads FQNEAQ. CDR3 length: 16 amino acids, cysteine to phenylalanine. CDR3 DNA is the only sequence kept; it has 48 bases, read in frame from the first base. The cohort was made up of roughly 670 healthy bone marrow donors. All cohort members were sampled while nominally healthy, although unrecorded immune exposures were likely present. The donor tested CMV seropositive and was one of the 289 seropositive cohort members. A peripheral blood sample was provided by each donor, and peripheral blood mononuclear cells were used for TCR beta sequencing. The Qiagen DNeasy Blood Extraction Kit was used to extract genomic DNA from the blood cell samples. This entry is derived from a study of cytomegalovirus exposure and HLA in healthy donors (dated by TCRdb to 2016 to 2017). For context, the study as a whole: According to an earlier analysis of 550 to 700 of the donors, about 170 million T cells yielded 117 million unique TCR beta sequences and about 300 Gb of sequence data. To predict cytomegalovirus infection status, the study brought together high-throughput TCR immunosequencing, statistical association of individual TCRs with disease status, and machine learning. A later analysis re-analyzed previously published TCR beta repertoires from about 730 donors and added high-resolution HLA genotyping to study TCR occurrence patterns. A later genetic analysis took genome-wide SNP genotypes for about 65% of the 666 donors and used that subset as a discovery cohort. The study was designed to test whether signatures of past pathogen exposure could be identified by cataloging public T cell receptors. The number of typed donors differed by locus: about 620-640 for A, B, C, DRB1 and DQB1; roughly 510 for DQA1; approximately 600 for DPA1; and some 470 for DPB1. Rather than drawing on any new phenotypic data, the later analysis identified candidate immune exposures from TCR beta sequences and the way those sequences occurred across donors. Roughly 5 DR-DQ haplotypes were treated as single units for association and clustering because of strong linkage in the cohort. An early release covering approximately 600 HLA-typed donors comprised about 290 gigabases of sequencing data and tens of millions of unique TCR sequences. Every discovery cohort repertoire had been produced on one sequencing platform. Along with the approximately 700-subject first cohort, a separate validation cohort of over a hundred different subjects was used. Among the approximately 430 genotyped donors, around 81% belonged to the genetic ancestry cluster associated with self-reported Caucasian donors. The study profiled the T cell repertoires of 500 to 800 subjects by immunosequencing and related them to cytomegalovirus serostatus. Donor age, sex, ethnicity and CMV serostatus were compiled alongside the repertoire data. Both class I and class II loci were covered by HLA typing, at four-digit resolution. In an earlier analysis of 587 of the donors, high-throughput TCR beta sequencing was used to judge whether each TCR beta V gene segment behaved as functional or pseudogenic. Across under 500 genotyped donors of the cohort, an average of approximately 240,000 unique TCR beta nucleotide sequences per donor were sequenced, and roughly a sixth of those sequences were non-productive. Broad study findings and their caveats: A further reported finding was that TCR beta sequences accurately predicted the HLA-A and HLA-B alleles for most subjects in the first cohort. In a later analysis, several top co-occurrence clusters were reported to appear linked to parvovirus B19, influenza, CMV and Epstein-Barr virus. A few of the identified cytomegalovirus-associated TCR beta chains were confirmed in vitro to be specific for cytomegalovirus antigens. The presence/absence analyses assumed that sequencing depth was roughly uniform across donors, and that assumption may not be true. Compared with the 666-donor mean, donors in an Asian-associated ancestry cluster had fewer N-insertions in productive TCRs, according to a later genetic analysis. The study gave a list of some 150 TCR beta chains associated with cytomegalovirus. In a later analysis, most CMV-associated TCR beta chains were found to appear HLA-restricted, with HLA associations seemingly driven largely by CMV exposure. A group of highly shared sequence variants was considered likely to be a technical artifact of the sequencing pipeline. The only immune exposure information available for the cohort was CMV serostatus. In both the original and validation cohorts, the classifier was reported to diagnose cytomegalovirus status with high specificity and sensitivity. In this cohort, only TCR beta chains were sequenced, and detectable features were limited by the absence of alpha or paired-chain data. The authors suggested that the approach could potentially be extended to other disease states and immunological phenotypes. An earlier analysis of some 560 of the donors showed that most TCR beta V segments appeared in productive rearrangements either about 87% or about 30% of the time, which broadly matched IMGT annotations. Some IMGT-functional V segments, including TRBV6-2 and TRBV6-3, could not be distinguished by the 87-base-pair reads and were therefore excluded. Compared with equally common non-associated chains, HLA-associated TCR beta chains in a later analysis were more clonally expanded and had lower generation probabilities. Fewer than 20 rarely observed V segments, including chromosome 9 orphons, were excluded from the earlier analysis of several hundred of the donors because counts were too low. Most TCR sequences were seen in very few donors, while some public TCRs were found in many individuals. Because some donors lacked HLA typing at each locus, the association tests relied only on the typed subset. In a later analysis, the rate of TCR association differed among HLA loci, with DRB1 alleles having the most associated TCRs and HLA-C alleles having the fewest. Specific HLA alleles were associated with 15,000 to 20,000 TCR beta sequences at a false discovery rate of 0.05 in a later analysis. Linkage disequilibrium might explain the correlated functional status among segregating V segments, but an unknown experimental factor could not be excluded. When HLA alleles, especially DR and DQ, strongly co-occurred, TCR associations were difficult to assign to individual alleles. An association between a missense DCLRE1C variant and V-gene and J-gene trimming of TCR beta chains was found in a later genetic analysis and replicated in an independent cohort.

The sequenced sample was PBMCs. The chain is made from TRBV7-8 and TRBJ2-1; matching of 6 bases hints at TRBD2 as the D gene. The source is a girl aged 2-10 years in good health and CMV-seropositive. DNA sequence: TGTGCCAGCAGCGAAGCCATCTCCGGGACTTACAATGAGCAGTTCTTC. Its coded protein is CASSEAISGTYNEQFF.